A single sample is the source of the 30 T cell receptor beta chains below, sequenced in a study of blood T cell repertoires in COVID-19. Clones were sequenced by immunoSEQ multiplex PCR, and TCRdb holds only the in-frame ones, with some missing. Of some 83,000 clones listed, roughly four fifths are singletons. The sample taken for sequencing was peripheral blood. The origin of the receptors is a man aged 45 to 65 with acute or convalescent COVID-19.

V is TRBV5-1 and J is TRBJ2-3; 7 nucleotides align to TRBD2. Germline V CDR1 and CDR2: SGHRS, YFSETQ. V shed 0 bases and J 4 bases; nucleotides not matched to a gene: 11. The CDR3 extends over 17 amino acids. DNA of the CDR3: TGCGCCAGCAGCTTGGGTCGGGCGGGGGTGAGCTCAGATACGCAGTATTTT. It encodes CASSLGRAGVSSDTQYF.

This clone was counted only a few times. CDR3 sequence: CASSLAPRETYNSPLHF. DNA for the CDR3: TGTGCCAGCAGCTTAGCGCCGAGGGAAACTTATAATTCACCCCTCCACTTT. The chain is built from TRBV7-2 and TRBJ1-6; D is unresolved. Germline CDR1 and CDR2: SGHTA and FQGNSA. CDR3 length: 17 amino acids. Between the trimmed V and J ends, which lost 0 bases and 4 bases, there was a span of 13 bases.

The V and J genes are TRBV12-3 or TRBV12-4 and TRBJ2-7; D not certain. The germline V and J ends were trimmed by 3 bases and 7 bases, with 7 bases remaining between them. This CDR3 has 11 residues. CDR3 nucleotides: TGTGCCAGCAGTTTTTCACGGGAGCAGTACTTC. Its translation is CASSFSREQYF.

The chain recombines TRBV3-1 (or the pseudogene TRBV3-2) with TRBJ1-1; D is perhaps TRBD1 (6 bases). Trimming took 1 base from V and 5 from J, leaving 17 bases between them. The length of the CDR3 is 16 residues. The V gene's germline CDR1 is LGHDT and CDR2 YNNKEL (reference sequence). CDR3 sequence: CASSQARGIRRTEAFF. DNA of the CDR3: TGTGCCAGCAGCCAAGCCAGGGGCATACGACGGACTGAAGCTTTCTTT.

DNA of the CDR3: TGCGCCATCTCGACCGACTCAGACTACGAGCAGTACTTC. It codes for CAISTDSDYEQYF. The chain couples TRBV10-1 to TRBJ2-7; no clear D gene. Trimming removed 10 bases from V and 3 bases from J, with 16 bases in between. Germline CDR1 is WNHNN and CDR2 is SYGVQD (reference sequence). CDR3 length equals 13 residues.

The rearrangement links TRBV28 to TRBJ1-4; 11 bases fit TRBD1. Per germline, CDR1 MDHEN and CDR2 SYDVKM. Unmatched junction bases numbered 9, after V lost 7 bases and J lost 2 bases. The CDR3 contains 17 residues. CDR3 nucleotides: TGTGCCAGCACCCCTAAGGGGACAGGGGGGACTAATGAAAAACTGTTTTTT. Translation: CASTPKGTGGTNEKLFF.

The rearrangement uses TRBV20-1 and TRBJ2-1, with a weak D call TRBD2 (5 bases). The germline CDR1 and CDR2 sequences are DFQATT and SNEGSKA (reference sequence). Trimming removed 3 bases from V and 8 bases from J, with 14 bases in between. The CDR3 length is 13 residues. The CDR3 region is CSASSEAGDEQFF. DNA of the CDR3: TGCAGTGCTAGTTCGGAGGCTGGGGATGAGCAGTTCTTC.

Here the CDR3 DNA reads TGTGCCAGCAGTGGAGACAGGTCGATGAACACTGAAGCTTTCTTT. Translated: CASSGDRSMNTEAFF. This rearrangement joins TRBV6-6 to TRBJ1-1; maybe TRBD1 (6 bases). Trimming took 5 bases from V and 0 from J, leaving 13 bases between them. The CDR3 runs to 15 residues. Germline V gene sequence: CDR1 MNHNY, CDR2 SVGAGI (reference sequence).

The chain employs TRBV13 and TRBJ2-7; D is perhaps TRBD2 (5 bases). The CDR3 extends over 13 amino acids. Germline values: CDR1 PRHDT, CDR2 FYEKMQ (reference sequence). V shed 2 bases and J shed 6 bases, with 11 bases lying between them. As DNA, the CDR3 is TGTGCCAGCAGCTTACGGGGAACTGGCGAGCAGTACTTC. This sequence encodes CASSLRGTGEQYF.

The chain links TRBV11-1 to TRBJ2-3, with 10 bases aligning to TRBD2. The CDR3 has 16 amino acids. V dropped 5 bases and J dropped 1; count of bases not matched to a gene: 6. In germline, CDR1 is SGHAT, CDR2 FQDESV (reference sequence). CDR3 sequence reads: CASSRTSGSGTDTQYF. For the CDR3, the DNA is TGTGCCAGCAGCCGGACTAGCGGCTCTGGCACAGATACGCAGTATTTT.

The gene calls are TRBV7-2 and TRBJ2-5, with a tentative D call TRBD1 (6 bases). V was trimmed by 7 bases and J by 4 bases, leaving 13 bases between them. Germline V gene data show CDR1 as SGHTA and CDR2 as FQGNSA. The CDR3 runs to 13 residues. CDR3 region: CASTEGERETQYF. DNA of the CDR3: TGTGCCAGCACCGAGGGGGAGCGAGAGACCCAGTACTTC.

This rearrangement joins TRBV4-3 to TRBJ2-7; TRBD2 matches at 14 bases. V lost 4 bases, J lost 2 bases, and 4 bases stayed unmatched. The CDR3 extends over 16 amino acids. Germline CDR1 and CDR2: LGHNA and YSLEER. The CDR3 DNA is TGCGCCAGCAGCCCGACTAGCGGGGGGGCCCCCTACGAGCAGTACTTC. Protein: CASSPTSGGAPYEQYF.

The DNA for the CDR3 is TGTGCCCGACGGACAGGGGGTGGCTACACCTTC. Translating it yields CARRTGGGYTF. The V call is TRBV19, the J call TRBJ1-2; TRBD1 matches 10 bases. The CDR3 runs 11 residues. The V gene's germline CDR1 is LNHDA and CDR2 SQIVND (reference sequence). V shed 11 bases and J 7 bases; nucleotides not matched to a gene: 4.

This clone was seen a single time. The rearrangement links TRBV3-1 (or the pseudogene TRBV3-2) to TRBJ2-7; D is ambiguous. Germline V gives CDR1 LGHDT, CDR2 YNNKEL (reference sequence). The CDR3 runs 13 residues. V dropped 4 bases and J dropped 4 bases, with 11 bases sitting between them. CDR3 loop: CASSRKQLYEQYF. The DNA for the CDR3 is TGTGCCAGCAGCCGTAAACAGCTTTACGAGCAGTACTTC.

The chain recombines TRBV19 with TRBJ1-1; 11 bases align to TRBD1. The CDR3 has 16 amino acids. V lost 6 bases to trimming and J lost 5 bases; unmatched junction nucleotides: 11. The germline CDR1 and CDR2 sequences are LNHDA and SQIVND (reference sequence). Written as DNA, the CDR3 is TGTGCCAGTAGATACCCCTCCGGGACAGGGGGGACTGAAGCTTTCTTT. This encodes CASRYPSGTGGTEAFF.

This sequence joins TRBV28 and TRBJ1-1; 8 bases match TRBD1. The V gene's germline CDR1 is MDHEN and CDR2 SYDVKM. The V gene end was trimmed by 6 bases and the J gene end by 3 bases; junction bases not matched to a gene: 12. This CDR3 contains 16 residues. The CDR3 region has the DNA TGTGCCAGCAGAGGACAGGGAGCAAGTTTGGACACTGAAGCTTTCTTT. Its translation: CASRGQGASLDTEAFF.

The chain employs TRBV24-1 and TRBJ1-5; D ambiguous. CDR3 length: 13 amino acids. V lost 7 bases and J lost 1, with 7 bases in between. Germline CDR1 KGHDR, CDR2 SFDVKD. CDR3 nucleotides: TGTGCCACCAGGGGAGGGAGCAATCAGCCCCAGCATTTT. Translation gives CATRGGSNQPQHF.

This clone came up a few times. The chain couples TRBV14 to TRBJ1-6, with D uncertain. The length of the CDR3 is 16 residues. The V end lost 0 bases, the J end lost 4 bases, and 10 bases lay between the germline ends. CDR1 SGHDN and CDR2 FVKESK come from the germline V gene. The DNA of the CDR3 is TGTGCCAGCAGCCAAGAGGGTGGAGGTTATAATTCACCCCTCCACTTT. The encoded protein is CASSQEGGGYNSPLHF.

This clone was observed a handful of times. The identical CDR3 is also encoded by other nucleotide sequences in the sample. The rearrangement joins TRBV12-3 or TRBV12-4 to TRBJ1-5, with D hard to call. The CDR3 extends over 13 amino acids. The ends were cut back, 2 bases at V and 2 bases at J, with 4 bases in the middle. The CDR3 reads CASSLSGNQPQHF. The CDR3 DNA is TGTGCCAGCAGTTTATCGGGCAATCAGCCCCAGCATTTT.

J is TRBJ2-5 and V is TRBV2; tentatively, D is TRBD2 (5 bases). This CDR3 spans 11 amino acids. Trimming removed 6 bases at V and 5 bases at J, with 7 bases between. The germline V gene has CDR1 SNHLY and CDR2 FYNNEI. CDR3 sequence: CASSPGETQYF. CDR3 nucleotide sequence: TGTGCCAGCAGCCCGGGGGAGACCCAGTACTTC.

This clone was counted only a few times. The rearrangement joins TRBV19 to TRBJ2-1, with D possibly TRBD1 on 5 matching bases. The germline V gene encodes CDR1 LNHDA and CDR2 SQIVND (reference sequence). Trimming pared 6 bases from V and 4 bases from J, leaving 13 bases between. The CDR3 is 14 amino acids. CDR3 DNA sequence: TGTGCCAGTAGCCTCCAGGGAAATTACAATGAGCAGTTCTTC. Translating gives CASSLQGNYNEQFF. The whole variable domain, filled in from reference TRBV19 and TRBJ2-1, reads DGGITQSPKYLFRKEGQNVTLSCEQNLNHDAMYWYRQDPGQGLRLIYYSQIVNDFQKGDIAEGYSVSREKKESFPLTVTSAQKNPTAFYLCASSLQGNYNEQFFGPGTRLTVL.

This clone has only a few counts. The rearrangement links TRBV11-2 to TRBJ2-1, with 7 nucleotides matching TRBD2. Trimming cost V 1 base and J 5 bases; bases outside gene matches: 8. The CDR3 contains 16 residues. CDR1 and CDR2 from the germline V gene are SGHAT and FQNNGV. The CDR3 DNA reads TGTGCCAGCAGCTTAGTTCTTGGCGGGGGAAACAATGAGCAGTTCTTC. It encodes CASSLVLGGGNNEQFF.

CDR3 nucleotides: TGTGCCAGCAGTTTACCCCCCGGGGCGGGGGGGCAGAGGGAGCTGTTTTTT. Its translation is CASSLPPGAGGQRELFF. This chain connects TRBV27 to TRBJ2-2; 9 positions match TRBD2. The CDR3 runs to 17 residues. Germline CDR1 and CDR2: MNHEY and SMNVEV (reference sequence). J lost 9 bases, V lost 2 bases, and 13 bases had no gene match.

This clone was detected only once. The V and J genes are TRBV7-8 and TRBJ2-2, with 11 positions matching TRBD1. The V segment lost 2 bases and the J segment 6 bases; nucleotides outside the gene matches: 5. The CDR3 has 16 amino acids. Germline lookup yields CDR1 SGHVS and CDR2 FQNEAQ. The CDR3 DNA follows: TGTGCCAGCAGCTTAAGGGGACAGGGGGTGGCCGGGGAGCTGTTTTTT. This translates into CASSLRGQGVAGELFF.

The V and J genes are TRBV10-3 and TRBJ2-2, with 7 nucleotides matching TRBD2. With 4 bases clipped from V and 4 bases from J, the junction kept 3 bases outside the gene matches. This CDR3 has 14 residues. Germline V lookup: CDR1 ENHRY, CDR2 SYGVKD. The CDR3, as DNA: TGTGCCATCAGTGGGGGCGGGGGCACCGGGGAGCTGTTTTTT. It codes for CAISGGGGTGELFF.

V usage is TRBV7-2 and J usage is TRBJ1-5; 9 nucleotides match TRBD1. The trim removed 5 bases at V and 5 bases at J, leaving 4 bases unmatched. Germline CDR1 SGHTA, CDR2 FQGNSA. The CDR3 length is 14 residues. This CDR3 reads CASSARTGDQPQHF. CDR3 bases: TGTGCCAGCAGCGCCCGGACAGGGGATCAGCCCCAGCATTTT. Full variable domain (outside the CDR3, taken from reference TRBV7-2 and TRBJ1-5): GAGVSQSPSNKVTEKGKDVELRCDPISGHTALYWYRQSLGQGLEFLIYFQGNSAPDKSGLPSDRFSAERTGGSVSTLTIQRTQQEDSAVYLCASSARTGDQPQHFGDGTRLSIL.

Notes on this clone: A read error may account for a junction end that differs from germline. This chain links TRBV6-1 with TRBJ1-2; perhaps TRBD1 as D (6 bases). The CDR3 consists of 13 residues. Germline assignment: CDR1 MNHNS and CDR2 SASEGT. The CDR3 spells CASSEPLRGQLPF. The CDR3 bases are TGTGCCAGCAGTGAACCCTTACGAGGACAGTTACCCTTC.

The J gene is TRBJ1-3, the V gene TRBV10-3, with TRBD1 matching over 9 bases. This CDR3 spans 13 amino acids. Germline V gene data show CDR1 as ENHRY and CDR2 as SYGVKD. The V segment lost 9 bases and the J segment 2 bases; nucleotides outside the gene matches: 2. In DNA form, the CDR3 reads TGTGCCATAGGGGACAGGGCTGGAAACACCATATATTTT. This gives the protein CAIGDRAGNTIYF.

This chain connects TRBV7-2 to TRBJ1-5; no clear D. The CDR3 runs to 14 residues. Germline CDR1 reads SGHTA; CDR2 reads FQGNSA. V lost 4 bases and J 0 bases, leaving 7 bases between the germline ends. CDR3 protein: CASSSQHSNQPQHF. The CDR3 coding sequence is TGTGCCAGCAGCTCTCAACATAGCAATCAGCCCCAGCATTTT.

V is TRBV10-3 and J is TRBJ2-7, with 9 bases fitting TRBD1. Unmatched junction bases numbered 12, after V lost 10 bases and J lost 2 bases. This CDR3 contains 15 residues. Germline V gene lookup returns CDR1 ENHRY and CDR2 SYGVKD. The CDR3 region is CATNPGQGPPYEQYF. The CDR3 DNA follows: TGTGCCACAAATCCCGGACAGGGGCCTCCCTACGAGCAGTACTTC.